A single sample gave rise to the 10 T cell receptor beta chains below, sequenced in a study of blood T cells in healthy people across ages. A second PCR, run for about 7 to 11 cycles, used a sample-barcoded 5' primer plus a J-beta primer mix. TCRdb re-called the 5' RACE reads through MiXCR, storing one row per CDR3 protein. Of fewer than 2 million distinct CDR3 sequences in the sample, about 39% were seen once. The sample consisted of blood. Receptor source: a human donor in good health.

This clonotype came up a few times. The J gene is TRBJ2-1, the V gene TRBV29-1, with TRBD1 identical over 9 bases. V lost 3 bases to trimming and J lost 5 bases; unmatched junction nucleotides: 8. The CDR3 is made up of 15 amino acids. Germline CDR1 and CDR2: SQVTM and ANQGSEA. The CDR3 loop is CSVELGQGVNNEQFF. DNA for the CDR3: TGCAGCGTTGAGCTGGGACAGGGAGTTAACAATGAGCAGTTCTTC.

This sequence joins TRBV27 and TRBJ2-7, with D possibly being TRBD1 (6 bases). The CDR3 spans 14 residues. Germline CDR1 and CDR2: MNHEY and SMNVEV (reference sequence). V was shortened by 6 bases and J by 2 bases, with 14 bases between the two germline ends. As DNA, the CDR3 is TGTGCCAGCAGGTCCCACAGGGACCCCTACGAGCAGTACTTC. It specifies CASRSHRDPYEQYF.

The chain employs TRBV9 and TRBJ2-7; 14 nucleotides agree with TRBD2. The CDR3 runs to 17 residues. Looked up from germline, CDR1 is SGDLS and CDR2 is YYNGEE. V lost 2 bases, J lost 3 bases, and 7 bases stayed unmatched. CDR3 residues: CASSVGLAGVGYYEQYF. As DNA, the CDR3 is TGTGCCAGCAGCGTGGGACTAGCGGGGGTCGGATACTACGAGCAGTACTTC.

In this sample, this clonotype turned up a few times. V usage is TRBV20-1 and J usage is TRBJ1-4; D may be TRBD1 (5 bases). The germline CDR1 and CDR2 sequences are DFQATT and SNEGSKA (reference sequence). CDR3 length: 18 amino acids. CDR3 protein: CSATLALVSGPSGEKLFF. In nucleotides, the CDR3 is TGCAGCGCCACCTTAGCCCTCGTTTCGGGACCATCGGGTGAAAAACTGTTTTTT.

The chain joins TRBV7-2 to TRBJ1-2; D remains ambiguous. Trimming removed 4 bases at V and 1 base at J, with 4 bases between. The length of the CDR3 is 12 residues. Germline loops: CDR1 SGHTA, CDR2 FQGNSA. CDR3 in DNA: TGTGCCAGCAGCTCTTATAACTATGGCTACACCTTC. Protein product: CASSSYNYGYTF. Full variable domain (remainder filled in from reference TRBV7-2 and TRBJ1-2): GAGVSQSPSNKVTEKGKDVELRCDPISGHTALYWYRQSLGQGLEFLIYFQGNSAPDKSGLPSDRFSAERTGGSVSTLTIQRTQQEDSAVYLCASSSYNYGYTFGSGTRLTVV.

There are a few counts of this clonotype. The chain couples TRBV6-2 or TRBV6-3 to TRBJ2-5; 11 bases match TRBD2. The germline V gene has CDR1 MNHEY and CDR2 SVGEGT. CDR3 length equals 20 residues. V shed 4 bases, J shed 2 bases, and the junction held 18 bases outside the gene matches. CDR3 nucleotide sequence: TGTGCCAGCAGTTCTCTCGCCACTAGCGGGGGAACCAAACCTCAAGAGACCCAGTACTTC. This translates into CASSSLATSGGTKPQETQYF.

As for this clonotype: A much bigger clone sits one base away, suggesting this may be a read error. The V call is TRBV7-2, the J call TRBJ2-5; 9 bases fit TRBD2. Trimming removed 5 bases from V and 11 bases from J; junction bases left unmatched: 15. Germline assignment: CDR1 SGHTA and CDR2 FQGNSA. The CDR3 is 15 amino acids. CDR3 in DNA: TGTGCCAGCAGCCCGCGGCGGGGGACTAGCAATGAGCAGTACTTC. It is translated as CASSPRRGTSNEQYF.

A few counts support this clonotype. The rearrangement links TRBV20-1 to TRBJ1-2; possible D gene TRBD1, 5 bases. V lost 5 bases and J lost 2, with 12 bases in between. The CDR3 loop spans 13 amino acids. Germline lookup yields CDR1 DFQATT and CDR2 SNEGSKA (reference sequence). The DNA for the CDR3 is TGCAGTGCTCCGAAAGGGGCCAACTATGGCTACACCTTC. As protein: CSAPKGANYGYTF.

The gene calls are TRBV6-6 and TRBJ2-1; weak D call: TRBD2 (6 bases). The CDR3 spans 16 residues. Germline V gives CDR1 MNHNY, CDR2 SVGAGI (reference sequence). Trimming stripped 8 bases from V and 8 bases from J, with 25 bases between. The CDR3 loop is CASFGDSPNPMDEQFF. CDR3 sequence (DNA): TGTGCCAGCTTTGGGGACTCACCCAATCCAATGGATGAGCAGTTCTTC.

CDR3 sequence reads: CASSVSFASGASNTGELFF. The CDR3 DNA follows: TGTGCCAGCAGCGTATCATTTGCTAGCGGGGCTTCGAACACCGGGGAGCTGTTTTTT. The chain employs TRBV9 and TRBJ2-2; 9 positions match TRBD2. The V gene's germline CDR1 is SGDLS and CDR2 YYNGEE. V lost 1 base and J lost 0; bases outside the gene matches: 10. The CDR3 extends over 19 amino acids.